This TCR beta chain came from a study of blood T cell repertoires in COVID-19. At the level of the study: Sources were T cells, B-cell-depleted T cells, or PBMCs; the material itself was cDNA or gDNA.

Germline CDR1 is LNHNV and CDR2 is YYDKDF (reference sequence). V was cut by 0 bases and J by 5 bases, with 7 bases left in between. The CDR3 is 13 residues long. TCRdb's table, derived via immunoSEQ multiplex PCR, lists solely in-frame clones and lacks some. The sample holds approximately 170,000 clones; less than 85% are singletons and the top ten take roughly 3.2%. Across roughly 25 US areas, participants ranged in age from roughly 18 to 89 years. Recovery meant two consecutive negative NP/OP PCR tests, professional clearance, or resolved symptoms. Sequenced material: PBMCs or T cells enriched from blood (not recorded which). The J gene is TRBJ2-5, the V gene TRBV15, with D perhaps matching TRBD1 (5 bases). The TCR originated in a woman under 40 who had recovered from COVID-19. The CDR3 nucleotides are TGTGCCACCAGCAGAGACAGGGTTGAGACCCAGTACTTC. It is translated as CATSRDRVETQYF.